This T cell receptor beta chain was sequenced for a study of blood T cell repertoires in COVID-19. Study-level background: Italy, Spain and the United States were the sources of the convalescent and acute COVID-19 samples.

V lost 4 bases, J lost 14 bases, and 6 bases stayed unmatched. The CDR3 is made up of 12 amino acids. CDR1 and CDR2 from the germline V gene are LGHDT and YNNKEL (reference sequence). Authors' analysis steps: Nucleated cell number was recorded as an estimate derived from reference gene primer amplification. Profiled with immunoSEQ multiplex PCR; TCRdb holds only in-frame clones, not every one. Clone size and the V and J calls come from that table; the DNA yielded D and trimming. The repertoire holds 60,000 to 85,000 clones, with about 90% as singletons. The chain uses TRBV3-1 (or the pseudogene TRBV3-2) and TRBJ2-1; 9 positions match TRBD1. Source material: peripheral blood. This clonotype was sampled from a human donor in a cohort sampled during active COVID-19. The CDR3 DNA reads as TGTGCCAGCAGCCTTAACCGGGACAGGGAGTTCTTC. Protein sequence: CASSLNRDREFF.